What follows are 21 T cell receptor beta chains derived from one specimen sequenced in a study of blood T cell repertoires in COVID-19. The assay was immunoSEQ multiplex PCR, and TCRdb's table has in-frame clones only and misses some. The sample gives 45,000 to 50,000 clones, about 90% of which show up once; about 7.5% is in the top ten. The sequenced material came from peripheral blood. Receptors were obtained from a man between 50 and 59 years old with acute or convalescent COVID-19.

V is TRBV6-1 and J is TRBJ1-6; D unclear. This CDR3 spans 15 amino acids. Germline CDR1 reads MNHNS; CDR2 reads SASEGT. V lost 2 bases and J lost 8, with 13 bases in between. The CDR3 DNA reads TGTGCCAGCAGTGAAATCGTCCGGGAAGATTCACCCCTCCACTTT. This gives the protein CASSEIVREDSPLHF.

The V gene is TRBV10-3, the J gene TRBJ2-6; D is perhaps TRBD1 (6 bases). CDR1 and CDR2 (germline): ENHRY, SYGVKD. V was cut by 10 bases and J by 0 bases, with 16 bases left in between. This CDR3 spans 16 amino acids. CDR3 region: CATVTGPSSGANVLTF. Written as DNA, the CDR3 is TGTGCCACGGTGACAGGCCCGAGCTCTGGGGCCAACGTCCTGACTTTC.

The chain has TRBV29-1 and TRBJ1-4; 9 bases are shared with TRBD1. The CDR3 spans 14 residues. V shed 0 bases and J 7 bases; nucleotides not matched to a gene: 3. In germline, CDR1 is SQVTM, CDR2 ANQGSEA. Written as DNA, the CDR3 is TGCAGCGTTGAAGACCCGGACAGGGGTGAAAAACTGTTTTTT. It is translated as CSVEDPDRGEKLFF. Looking up the rest from reference TRBV29-1 and TRBJ1-4 gives the full variable domain: SAVISQKPSRDICQRGTSLTIQCQVDSQVTMMFWYRQQPGQSLTLIATANQGSEATYESGFVIDKFPISRPNLTFSTLTVSNMSPEDSSIYLCSVEDPDRGEKLFFGSGTQLSVL.

This clone was seen a single time. The rearrangement uses TRBV5-6 and TRBJ2-1; 9 nucleotides align to TRBD1. This CDR3 has 17 amino acids. CDR1 is SGHDT and CDR2 is YYEEEE in the germline V gene. V shed 4 bases and J 0 bases; nucleotides not matched to a gene: 8. The CDR3 DNA is TGTGCCAGCAGCAGGACAGGGGCCTTAAGCTCCTACAATGAGCAGTTCTTC. It translates to CASSRTGALSSYNEQFF.

This clone was recorded only once. The chain couples TRBV19 to TRBJ2-3; 9 nucleotides match TRBD1. Per germline, CDR1 LNHDA and CDR2 SQIVND (reference sequence). This CDR3 spans 17 amino acids. With 6 bases clipped from V and 2 bases from J, the junction kept 12 bases outside the gene matches. The CDR3 sequence: CASRSPRRTGVTDTQYF. In nucleotides, the CDR3 is TGTGCCAGTAGATCTCCCCGCCGGACAGGGGTCACAGATACGCAGTATTTT.

Concerning this clone: The identical CDR3 is also encoded by other nucleotide sequences in the sample. The CDR3 loop reads CSARDRETQYF. As DNA, the CDR3 is TGCAGTGCTAGAGACCGGGAGACCCAGTACTTC. The rearrangement joins TRBV20-1 to TRBJ2-5; unclear D gene. Germline assignment: CDR1 DFQATT and CDR2 SNEGSKA (reference sequence). With 0 bases removed from V and 5 bases from J, the gap between germline ends came to 4 bases. CDR3 length equals 11 residues.

The chain couples TRBV30 to TRBJ2-1, with D tentatively TRBD1 (6 bases). Trimming cost V 0 bases and J 7 bases, with 16 bases left between them. The CDR3 loop spans 15 amino acids. CDR1 GTSNPN and CDR2 SVGIG come from the germline V gene (reference sequence). The chain's CDR3 is CAWSVARGSRNEQFF. DNA for the CDR3: TGTGCCTGGAGTGTAGCCAGGGGAAGTCGGAATGAGCAGTTCTTC.

This rearrangement joins TRBV12-3 or TRBV12-4 to TRBJ1-2; no reliable D call. CDR3 length: 13 amino acids. V shed 4 bases and J shed 4 bases, with 10 bases lying between them. For the CDR3, the DNA is TGTGCCAGCAGTTCGCAGCGATTCTATGGCTACACCTTC. It is translated as CASSSQRFYGYTF.

The J gene is TRBJ2-5, the V gene TRBV24-1; tentatively, D is TRBD1 (7 bases). CDR1 and CDR2 from the germline V gene are KGHDR and SFDVKD. This CDR3 comprises 14 residues. V lost 12 bases and J 5 bases, leaving 21 bases between the germline ends. CDR3 nucleotides: TGTGCCGCGGGACAGTCAGGATTTTATGAGACCCAGTACTTC. Translation: CAAGQSGFYETQYF.

The rearrangement uses TRBV7-2 and TRBJ2-1; 10 positions match TRBD2. This CDR3 spans 17 amino acids. Per germline, CDR1 SGHTA and CDR2 FQGNSA. The ends lost 5 bases at V and 7 bases at J; junction bases unmatched: 14. CDR3: CASSPSSSGGQRNEQFF. The CDR3 DNA reads as TGTGCCAGCAGCCCATCCTCTAGCGGGGGCCAGAGAAATGAGCAGTTCTTC.

This chain joins TRBV2 and TRBJ1-6, with 10 nucleotides matching TRBD1. Per germline, CDR1 SNHLY and CDR2 FYNNEI. V dropped 6 bases and J dropped 1; count of bases not matched to a gene: 6. The CDR3 extends over 17 amino acids. CDR3 protein: CASREGQGFSYNSPLHF. DNA for the CDR3: TGTGCCAGCAGAGAGGGACAGGGGTTTTCCTATAATTCACCCCTCCACTTT.

V and J are TRBV27 and TRBJ2-1, with 8 bases matching TRBD1. In germline, CDR1 is MNHEY, CDR2 SMNVEV (reference sequence). Unmatched junction bases numbered 9, after V lost 5 bases and J lost 3 bases. This CDR3 is 16 amino acids long. The CDR3 reads CASSPHQGARYNEQFF. In nucleotides, the CDR3 is TGTGCCAGCAGTCCCCATCAGGGGGCCCGCTACAATGAGCAGTTCTTC.

CDR3 amino acids: CASSRQVKQFF. CDR3 in DNA: TGTGCCAGCAGCCGACAGGTCAAGCAGTTCTTC. This chain uses TRBV12-3 or TRBV12-4 with TRBJ2-1; D is perhaps TRBD1 (6 bases). V dropped 6 bases and J dropped 11 bases, with 11 bases sitting between them. The CDR3 is made up of 11 amino acids.

In its sample, this clone was seen once. The V and J genes are TRBV11-2 and TRBJ1-6; 8 positions match TRBD1. This CDR3 contains 17 residues. Germline V gives CDR1 SGHAT, CDR2 FQNNGV. V lost 5 bases, J lost 5 bases, and 11 bases stayed unmatched. CDR3 bases: TGTGCCAGCAGCCGAAAGGGTTTGGGACAGGATAATTCACCCCTCCACTTT. This codes for CASSRKGLGQDNSPLHF.

With regard to this clone: The same CDR3 is also encoded by other DNA sequences in this sample. The chain has TRBV3-1 (or the pseudogene TRBV3-2) and TRBJ1-1; D is uncertain. CDR1 and CDR2 (germline): LGHDT, YNNKEL (reference sequence). This CDR3 has 15 residues. V lost 4 bases and J lost 0, with 12 bases in between. The CDR3 DNA reads TGTGCCAGCAGCCCCGCTTTAAGCATGAACACTGAAGCTTTCTTT. Translated: CASSPALSMNTEAFF.

The chain has TRBV20-1 and TRBJ2-2, with D maybe TRBD2 (5 bases). The CDR3 extends over 11 amino acids. V was cut by 6 bases and J by 6 bases, with 8 bases left in between. CDR1 is DFQATT and CDR2 is SNEGSKA in the germline V gene (reference sequence). The CDR3 region has the DNA TGCAGTGCGGGAGTGGCCGGGGAGCTGTTTTTT. Its translation is CSAGVAGELFF.

As regards this clone: The sample contains more than one DNA sequence encoding this CDR3. V is TRBV9 and J is TRBJ1-2, with a possible D match to TRBD1 (5 bases). The V gene's germline CDR1 is SGDLS and CDR2 YYNGEE. This CDR3 is built from 14 residues. V lost 0 bases, J lost 8 bases, and 14 bases lay in between. The CDR3 is CASSVVGREDGYTF. In DNA form, the CDR3 reads TGTGCCAGCAGCGTAGTGGGCAGGGAAGACGGCTACACCTTC.

This rearrangement joins TRBV28 to TRBJ2-1, with D maybe TRBD2 (6 bases). CDR1 MDHEN and CDR2 SYDVKM come from the germline V gene. The CDR3 spans 14 residues. V was clipped by 6 bases and J by 4 bases, with 13 bases between them. Here the CDR3 DNA reads TGTGCCAGCAGCCTTAGCGGCAGTTACAATGAGCAGTTCTTC. Translation: CASSLSGSYNEQFF.

This sequence joins TRBV28 and TRBJ1-6; D unclear. Germline V CDR1 and CDR2: MDHEN, SYDVKM. This CDR3 contains 14 residues. V lost 10 bases, J lost 7 bases, and 17 bases lay in between. DNA of the CDR3: TGTGCCACCGTTATAGGTGCGGGCAATTCACCCCTCCACTTT. Its protein product is CATVIGAGNSPLHF.

The chain combines TRBV3-1 (or the pseudogene TRBV3-2) with TRBJ1-2; D call uncertain. Trimming removed 2 bases from V and 6 bases from J, with 10 bases in between. Germline-derived CDR1 and CDR2 are LGHDT and YNNKEL (reference sequence). This CDR3 region has 13 residues. The CDR3 reads CASSQLTSDGYTF. The CDR3 DNA reads TGTGCCAGCAGCCAATTGACATCGGATGGCTACACCTTC.

This chain connects TRBV7-3 to TRBJ1-1; D not certain. This CDR3 contains 13 residues. Germline V gene sequence: CDR1 SGHTA, CDR2 FQGTGA. V dropped 5 bases and J dropped 6 bases, with 13 bases sitting between them. The CDR3 protein is CASSLGPGAEAFF. The CDR3 DNA sequence: TGTGCCAGCAGCCTGGGCCCCGGGGCTGAAGCTTTCTTT.